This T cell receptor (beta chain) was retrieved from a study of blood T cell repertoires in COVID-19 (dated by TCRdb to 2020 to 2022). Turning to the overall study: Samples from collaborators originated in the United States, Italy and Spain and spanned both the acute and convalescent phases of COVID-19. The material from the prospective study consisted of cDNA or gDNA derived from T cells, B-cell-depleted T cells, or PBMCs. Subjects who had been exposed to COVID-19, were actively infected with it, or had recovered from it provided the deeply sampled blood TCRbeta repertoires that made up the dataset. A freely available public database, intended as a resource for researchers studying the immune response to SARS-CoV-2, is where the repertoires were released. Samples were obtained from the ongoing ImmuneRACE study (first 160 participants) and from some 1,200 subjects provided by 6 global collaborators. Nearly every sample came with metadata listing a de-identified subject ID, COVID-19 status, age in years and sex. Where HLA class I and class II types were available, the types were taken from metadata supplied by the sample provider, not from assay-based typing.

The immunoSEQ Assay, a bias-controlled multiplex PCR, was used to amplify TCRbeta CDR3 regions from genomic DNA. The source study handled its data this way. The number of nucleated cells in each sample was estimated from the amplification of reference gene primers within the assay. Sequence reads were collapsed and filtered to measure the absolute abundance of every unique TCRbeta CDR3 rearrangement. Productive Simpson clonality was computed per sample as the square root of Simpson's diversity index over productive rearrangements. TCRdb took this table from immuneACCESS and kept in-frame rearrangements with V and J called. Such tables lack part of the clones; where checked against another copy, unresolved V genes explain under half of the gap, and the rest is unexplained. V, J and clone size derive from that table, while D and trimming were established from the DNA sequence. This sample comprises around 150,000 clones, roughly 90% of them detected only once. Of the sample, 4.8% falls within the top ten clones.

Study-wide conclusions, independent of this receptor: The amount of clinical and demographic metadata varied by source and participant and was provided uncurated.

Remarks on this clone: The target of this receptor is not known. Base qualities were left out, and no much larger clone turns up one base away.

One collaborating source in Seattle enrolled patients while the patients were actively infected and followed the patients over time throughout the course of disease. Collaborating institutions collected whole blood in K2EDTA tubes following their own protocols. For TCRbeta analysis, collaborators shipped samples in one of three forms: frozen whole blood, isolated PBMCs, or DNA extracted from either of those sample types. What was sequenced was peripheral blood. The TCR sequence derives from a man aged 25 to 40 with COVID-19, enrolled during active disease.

The CDR3: CASSRAGVETQYF. The DNA reads as follows: TGTGCCAGCAGCCGAGCGGGAGTGGAGACCCAGTACTTC. This chain joins TRBV3-1 (or the pseudogene TRBV3-2) to TRBJ2-5, with TRBD2 identical over 8 junction bases. V is cut back by 4 bases and J by 5 bases, with 3 bases in the junction unmatched. Looking up the germline V gene (reference sequence) yields CDR1 LGHDT and CDR2 YNNKEL. Counted from cysteine to phenylalanine, this CDR3 has 13 amino acids. Left in the record is the CDR3 DNA by itself, 39 bases read in frame from the first base.